This T cell receptor (beta chain) was documented in a study of T cell responses to AZD1222 COVID-19 vaccine. About this clone: Its antigen is not known.

Study-wide points: Donors were largely white British and mainly female; clonal diversity was possibly underestimated. Following two doses of AZD1222, Spike-specific TCR breadth and depth rose.

Germline V lookup: CDR1 LNHDA, CDR2 SQIVND (reference sequence). CDR3 length equals 15 residues. The V end was cut by 2 bases, the J end by 0 bases, with 10 bases between. TCRdb's table, derived via immunoSEQ multiplex PCR, lists solely in-frame clones and lacks some. The data contain about 190,000 clones, around 93% of them singletons. This chain links TRBV19 with TRBJ1-1, with a tentative D call TRBD1 (5 bases). This TCR was sampled from an adult in good health. The sample consisted of peripheral blood, taken on day 0 of AZD1222 vaccination. The CDR3 DNA sequence: TGTGCCAGTAGTATACTCGGGGCGATGAACACTGAAGCTTTCTTT. Translation: CASSILGAMNTEAFF.